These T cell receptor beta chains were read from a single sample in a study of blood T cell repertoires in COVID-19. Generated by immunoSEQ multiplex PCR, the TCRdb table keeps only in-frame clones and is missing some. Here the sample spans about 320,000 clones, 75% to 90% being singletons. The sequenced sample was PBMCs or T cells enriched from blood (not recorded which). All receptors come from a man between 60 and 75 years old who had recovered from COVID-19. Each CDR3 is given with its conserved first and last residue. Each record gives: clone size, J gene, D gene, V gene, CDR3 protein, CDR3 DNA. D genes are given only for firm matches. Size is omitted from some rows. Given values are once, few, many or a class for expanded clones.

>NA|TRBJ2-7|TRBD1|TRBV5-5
CASSWSRGPYEQYF
TGTGCCAGCAGCTGGAGCAGGGGGCCCTACGAGCAGTACTTC
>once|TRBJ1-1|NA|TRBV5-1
CASSFDGGNTEAFF
TGCGCCAGCAGCTTCGACGGGGGGAACACTGAAGCTTTCTTT
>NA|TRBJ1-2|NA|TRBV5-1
CASSLAGDSNYGYTF
TGCGCCAGCAGCTTGGCAGGGGATTCTAACTATGGCTACACCTTC
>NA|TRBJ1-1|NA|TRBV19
CASSKGRGGNTEAFF
TGTGCCAGTAGTAAGGGAAGAGGAGGGAACACTGAAGCTTTCTTT
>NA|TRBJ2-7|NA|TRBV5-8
CASSRSGTLYYEQYF
TGTGCCAGCAGCCGATCCGGGACACTATACTACGAGCAGTACTTC
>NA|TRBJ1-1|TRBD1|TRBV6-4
CASSDHGTGRTEAFF
TGTGCCAGCAGTGACCACGGGACAGGGAGGACTGAAGCTTTCTTT
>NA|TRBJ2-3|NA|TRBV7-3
CASSLIPGITDTQYF
TGTGCCAGCAGCTTAATCCCGGGAATCACAGATACGCAGTATTTT
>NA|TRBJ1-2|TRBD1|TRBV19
CASSMRGQGALGYTF
TGTGCCAGTAGTATGAGGGGACAGGGGGCGCTTGGCTACACCTTC
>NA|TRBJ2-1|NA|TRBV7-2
CASSLGPFTYNEQFF
TGTGCCAGCAGCCTAGGGCCGTTCACCTACAATGAGCAGTTCTTC
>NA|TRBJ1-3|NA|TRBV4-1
CASSQAGSSGNTIYF
TGCGCCAGCAGCCAAGCCGGGAGCTCTGGAAACACCATATATTTT
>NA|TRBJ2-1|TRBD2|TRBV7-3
CASSLIGGRASGVNEQFF
TGTGCCAGCAGCTTAATCGGCGGGAGGGCCTCGGGGGTGAATGAGCAGTTCTTC
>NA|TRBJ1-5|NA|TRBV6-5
CASSDSSGDQPQHF
TGTGCCAGCAGTGACTCGTCAGGGGATCAGCCCCAGCATTTT
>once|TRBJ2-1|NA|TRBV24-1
CATSDPVGTNVYNEQFF
TGTGCCACCAGTGATCCTGTTGGGACAAATGTCTACAATGAGCAGTTCTTC
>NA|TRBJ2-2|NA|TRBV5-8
CASSLLQQTNTGELFF
TGTGCCAGCAGCTTGTTACAGCAGACGAACACCGGGGAGCTGTTTTTT
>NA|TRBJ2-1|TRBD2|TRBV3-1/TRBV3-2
CASSPTPGPSGRATGLFF
TGTGCCAGCAGCCCTACCCCCGGGCCTAGCGGGAGGGCAACAGGGCTGTTCTTC
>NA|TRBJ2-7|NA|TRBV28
CASRYEGRMNYEQYF
TGTGCCAGCAGGTACGAAGGGAGAATGAACTACGAGCAGTACTTC
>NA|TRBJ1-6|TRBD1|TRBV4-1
CASSQDVGTVGSPLHF
TGCGCCAGCAGCCAAGATGTCGGGACAGTCGGTTCACCCCTCCACTTT
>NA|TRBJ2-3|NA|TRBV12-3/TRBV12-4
CASTLAGTDTQYF
TGTGCCAGCACCCTTGCAGGCACAGATACGCAGTATTTT
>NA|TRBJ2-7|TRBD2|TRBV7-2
CASSLASAAGAYEQYF
TGTGCCAGCAGCTTAGCTAGTGCAGCGGGAGCCTACGAGCAGTACTTC
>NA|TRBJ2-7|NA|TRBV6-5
CASSYSPQGGYEQYF
TGTGCCAGCAGTTACTCGCCCCAGGGCGGCTACGAGCAGTACTTC
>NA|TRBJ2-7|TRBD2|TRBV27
CASSSGTSLFTYEQYF
TGTGCCAGCAGTTCGGGGACTAGCCTTTTTACCTACGAGCAGTACTTC
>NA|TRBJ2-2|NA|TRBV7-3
CASSLSLSGSNTGELFF
TGTGCCAGCAGCTTAAGTTTAAGCGGGTCGAACACCGGGGAGCTGTTTTTT
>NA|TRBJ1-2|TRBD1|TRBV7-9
CATGQGHGYTF
TGTGCCACCGGACAGGGGCATGGCTACACCTTC
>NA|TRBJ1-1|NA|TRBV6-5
CASSKQENTEAFF
TGTGCCAGCAGCAAACAAGAGAACACTGAAGCTTTCTTT
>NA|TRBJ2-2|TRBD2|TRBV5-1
CASSSGLAGGSGTGELFF
TGCGCCAGCAGCTCCGGACTAGCGGGAGGTTCAGGCACCGGGGAGCTGTTTTTT
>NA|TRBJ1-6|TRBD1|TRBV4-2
CASSRMTGYNSPLHF
TGTGCCAGCAGCCGCATGACAGGGTATAATTCACCCCTCCACTTT
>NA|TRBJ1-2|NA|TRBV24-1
CATSDSRGSYGYTF
TGTGCCACCAGTGATTCGCGGGGGAGCTATGGCTACACCTTC
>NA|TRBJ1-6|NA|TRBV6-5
CASSQGQRGSPLHF
TGTGCCAGCAGCCAGGGACAACGGGGCTCACCCCTCCACTTT
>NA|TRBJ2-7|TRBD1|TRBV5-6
CASSLLDRGLGEQYF
TGTGCCAGCAGCTTACTCGACAGGGGGCTCGGCGAGCAGTACTTC